This T cell receptor (beta chain) was documented in a study of CD8+CD57+ T cells in acquired aplastic anemia. Profiling of TCR beta VDJ combinations and CDR3 sequences used genomic DNA as template. TCRdb re-called the reads with MiXCR, one entry per CDR3 protein. This sample carries over 40,000 distinct CDR3 sequences, about two thirds of them seen once, and the ten largest clones take around a third. In its sample, this clonotype was seen once. Its antigen is unidentified. One end of the junction varies from germline; a read error may be responsible. General study results and limits: The CD8+ Simpson's diversity of patients and controls was not significantly different.

This CDR3 contains 15 residues. The germline V gene encodes CDR1 LNHNV and CDR2 YYDKDF (reference sequence). This sequence originates from a human donor in good health, serving as a control. The chain employs TRBV15 and TRBJ1-6; the D is unclear. The sequencing sample was made of sorted CD4+, CD8+, or CD8+CD57+ T cells (not recorded which) from PBMCs. The CDR3 protein is CATSRSGDLNSPLPF. The DNA of the CDR3 is TGTGCCACCAGCCGATCCGGGGATCTCAATTCACCCCTCCCCTTT.